This is a list of T cell receptor beta chains from one sample in a study of blood T cells in healthy people across ages. TCRdb processed the 5' RACE reads anew with MiXCR; each CDR3 protein has one entry. The table includes over 1,200,000 distinct CDR3 sequences, 59% detected once. The source material was blood. Receptors originate from a young man in good health. The CDR3 runs from the conserved cysteine through the conserved F or W. Each record gives: D gene, J gene, V gene, CDR3 protein. The D gene is left open where the match is weak.

.	TRBJ1-6	TRBV27	CASSLRSDSPLHF
.	TRBJ1-4	TRBV25-1	CASRDSEKLFF
.	TRBJ1-2	TRBV7-9	CASSLFVPADGYTF
TRBD1	TRBJ2-2	TRBV29-1	CSVRDRRLVNTGELFF
.	TRBJ1-1	TRBV14	CASSQEEDSLNTEAFF
TRBD2	TRBJ2-5	TRBV6-2/TRBV6-3	CASKRGGSQTQYF
.	TRBJ1-3	TRBV4-1	CASSQVAGGNTIYF
TRBD2	TRBJ2-1	TRBV9	CASSVGLLAGGELSEQFF
.	TRBJ2-7	TRBV20-1	CSASPGRYEQYF
.	TRBJ1-5	TRBV28	CASSSSKGVGNQPQHF
.	TRBJ2-3	TRBV29-1	CSVKPGNRETDTQYF
.	TRBJ2-1	TRBV4-1	CASSQFFSGEYNEQFF
.	TRBJ1-2	TRBV7-2	CASSLEQGRGSYGYTF
.	TRBJ2-6	TRBV7-2	CASSFRGRHSGANVLTF
.	TRBJ2-5	TRBV10-3	CATRISETQYF
TRBD1	TRBJ1-1	TRBV29-1	CSVQQGGTEAFF
TRBD1	TRBJ2-7	TRBV11-2	CASSSYRGQYEQYF
.	TRBJ1-2	TRBV6-6	CASRNGPGRANYGYTF
.	TRBJ2-7	TRBV4-2	CASSQDWHEQYF
TRBD1	TRBJ2-1	TRBV3-1	CASSQGDRAKQFF
TRBD1	TRBJ1-1	TRBV7-2	CASSRNSGTGYSEAFF
.	TRBJ2-7	TRBV5-6	CASSLWNEQYF
TRBD1	TRBJ2-7	TRBV29-1	CSAGQGRYEQYF
TRBD1	TRBJ1-5	TRBV4-3	CASSQDRTGDNQPQHF
TRBD1	TRBJ2-3	TRBV25-1	CASSEFRGSTDTQYF
TRBD1	TRBJ1-2	TRBV4-3	CASSQVGPDRGYGYTF
TRBD2	TRBJ2-5	TRBV5-1	CASSLAPSGMLENEQYF
.	TRBJ2-5	TRBV20-1	CSASGGPQETQYF
.	TRBJ1-5	TRBV18	CASSPPITERGLSNQPQHF
.	TRBJ1-4	TRBV21-1	CASSGRDSSNEKLFF
.	TRBJ2-5	TRBV5-1	CASGRGSSQETQYF
TRBD2	TRBJ2-1	TRBV20-1	CSATSGLAGSYNEQFF
.	TRBJ2-7	TRBV6-2/TRBV6-3	CASSWAVGEQYF
.	TRBJ2-6	TRBV5-1	CASSFDGFSGANVLTF
.	TRBJ1-5	TRBV5-5	CASSLSGFGNQPQHF
TRBD1	TRBJ2-7	TRBV4-3	CASSQDLGQGVYEQYF
.	.	TRBV5-1	CARSLGQRETQYF